This T cell receptor beta chain was observed in a study of cytomegalovirus exposure and HLA in healthy donors. The CDR3 sequence is 14 residues long. Germline V lookup: CDR1 SGHDT, CDR2 YYEEEE. Trimming cost V 4 bases and J 1 base; bases outside gene matches: 2. It was with 60 Vbeta and 13 Jbeta primers that the PCR ran. The assay was immunoSEQ multiplex PCR, and TCRdb's table has in-frame clones only and misses some. Its table lists 130,000 to 150,000 clones. The sequencing sample was made of PBMCs. V and J are TRBV5-6 and TRBJ2-1, with 7 bases that match TRBD1. This TCR was recovered from a woman between 45 and 65 years old in good health and CMV-seronegative. Written as DNA, the CDR3 is TGTGCCAGCAGCCACAGGGGTTCCTACAATGAGCAGTTCTTC. This sequence encodes CASSHRGSYNEQFF.